This T cell receptor (beta chain) stems from a study of blood T cell repertoires in COVID-19. Turning to the study itself: Whether acute or convalescent, the COVID-19 samples came from the United States, Italy and Spain. In each case, the material was cDNA or gDNA derived from T cells, B-cell-depleted T cells, or PBMCs.

Assay used: immunoSEQ multiplex PCR; TCRdb lists only in-frame clones, some missing. This sample carries approximately 290,000 clones, approximately 85% of them seen once, and the ten largest clones take around 1%. A Seattle source enrolled patients during active infection and followed them longitudinally. V lost 3 bases and J lost 6, with 20 bases in between. Germline V gene sequence: CDR1 MDHEN, CDR2 SYDVKM. This CDR3 comprises 16 residues. Sequenced sample: peripheral blood. The origin of this receptor is a human donor with COVID-19, enrolled during active disease. The donor label of this sample is uncertain. J is TRBJ1-1 and V is TRBV28; no clear D gene. The CDR3 is CASSFTTADKSPEAFF. Here the CDR3 DNA reads TGTGCCAGCAGTTTTACGACCGCCGACAAGAGCCCTGAAGCTTTCTTT.